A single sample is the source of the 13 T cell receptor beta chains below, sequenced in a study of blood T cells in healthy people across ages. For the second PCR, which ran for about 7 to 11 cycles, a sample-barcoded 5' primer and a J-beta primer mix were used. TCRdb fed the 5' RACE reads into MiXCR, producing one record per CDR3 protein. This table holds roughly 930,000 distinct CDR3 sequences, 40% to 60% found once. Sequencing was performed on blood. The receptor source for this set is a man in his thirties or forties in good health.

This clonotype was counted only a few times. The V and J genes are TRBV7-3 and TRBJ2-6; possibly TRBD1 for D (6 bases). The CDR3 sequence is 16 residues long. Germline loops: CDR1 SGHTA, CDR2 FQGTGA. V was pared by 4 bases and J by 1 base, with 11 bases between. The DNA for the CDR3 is TGTGCCAGCAGCTCGCTAACAGGGTCTGGGGCCAACGTCCTGACTTTC. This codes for CASSSLTGSGANVLTF.

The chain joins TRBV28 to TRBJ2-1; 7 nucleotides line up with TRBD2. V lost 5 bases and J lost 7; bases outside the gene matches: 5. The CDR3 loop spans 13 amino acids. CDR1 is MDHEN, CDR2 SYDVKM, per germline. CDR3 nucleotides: TGTGCCAGCAGTGTAAGCGGGGCTAATGAGCAGTTCTTC. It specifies CASSVSGANEQFF. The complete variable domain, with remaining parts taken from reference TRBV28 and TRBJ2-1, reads DVKVTQSSRYLVKRTGEKVFLECVQDMDHENMFWYRQDPGLGLRLIYFSYDVKMKEKGDIPEGYSVSREKKERFSLILESASTNQTSMYLCASSVSGANEQFFGPGTRLTVL.

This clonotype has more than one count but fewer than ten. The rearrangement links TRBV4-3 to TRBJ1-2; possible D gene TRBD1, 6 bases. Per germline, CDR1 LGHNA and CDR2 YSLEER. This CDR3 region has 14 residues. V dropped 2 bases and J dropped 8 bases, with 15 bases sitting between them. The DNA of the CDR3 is TGCGCCAGCAGCCAAATAGGACAGTTTAGCGGCTACACCTTC. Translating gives CASSQIGQFSGYTF.

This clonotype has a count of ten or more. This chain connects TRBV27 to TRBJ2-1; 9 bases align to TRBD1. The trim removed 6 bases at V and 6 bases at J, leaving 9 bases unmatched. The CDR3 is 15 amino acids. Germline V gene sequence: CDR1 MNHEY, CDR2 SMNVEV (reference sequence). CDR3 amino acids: CASSLGQGRFNEQFF. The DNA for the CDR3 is TGTGCCAGCAGCCTGGGACAGGGTCGTTTCAATGAGCAGTTCTTC.

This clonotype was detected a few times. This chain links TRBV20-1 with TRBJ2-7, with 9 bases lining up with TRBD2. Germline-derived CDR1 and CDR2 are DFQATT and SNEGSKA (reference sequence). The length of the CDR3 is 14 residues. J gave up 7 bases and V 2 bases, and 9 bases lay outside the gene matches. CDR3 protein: CSARHSGGGGEQYF. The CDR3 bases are TGCAGTGCTAGACATAGCGGGGGAGGGGGAGAGCAGTACTTC.

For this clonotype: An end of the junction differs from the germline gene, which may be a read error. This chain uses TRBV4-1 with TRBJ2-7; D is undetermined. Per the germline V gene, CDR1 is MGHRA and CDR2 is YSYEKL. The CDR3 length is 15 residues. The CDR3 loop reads CVSSQESSLESEQYF. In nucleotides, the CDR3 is TGCGTCAGCAGCCAAGAAAGTTCCTTGGAAAGTGAGCAGTACTTC.

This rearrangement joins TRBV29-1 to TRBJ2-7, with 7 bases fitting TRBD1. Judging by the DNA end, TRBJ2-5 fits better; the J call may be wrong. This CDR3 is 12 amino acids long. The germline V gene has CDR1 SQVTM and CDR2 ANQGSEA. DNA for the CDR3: TGCAGCGGGGGACAGCCCCGAGAGACCCAGTACTTC. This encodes CSGGQPRETQYF.

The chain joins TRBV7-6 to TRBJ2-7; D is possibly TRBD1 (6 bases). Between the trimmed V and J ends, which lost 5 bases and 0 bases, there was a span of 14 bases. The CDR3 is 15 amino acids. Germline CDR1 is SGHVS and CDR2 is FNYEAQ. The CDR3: CASSEQGESSYEQYF. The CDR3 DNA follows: TGTGCCAGCAGCGAACAGGGCGAGAGCTCCTACGAGCAGTACTTC.

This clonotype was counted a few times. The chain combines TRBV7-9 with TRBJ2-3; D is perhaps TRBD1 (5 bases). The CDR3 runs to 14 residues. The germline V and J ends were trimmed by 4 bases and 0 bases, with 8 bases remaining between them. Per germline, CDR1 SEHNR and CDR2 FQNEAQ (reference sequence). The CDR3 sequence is CASSSSGSTDTQYF. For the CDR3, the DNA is TGTGCCAGCAGCTCCTCAGGGAGCACAGATACGCAGTATTTT.

CDR3 DNA sequence: TGTGCCTCCAAGCAGGCGGGGATTACCTACGAGCAGTACTTC. Translating gives CASKQAGITYEQYF. This chain links TRBV12-3 or TRBV12-4 with TRBJ2-7, with a possible D match to TRBD2 (6 bases). Trimming removed 11 bases from V and 2 bases from J, with 19 bases in between. CDR3 length equals 14 residues.

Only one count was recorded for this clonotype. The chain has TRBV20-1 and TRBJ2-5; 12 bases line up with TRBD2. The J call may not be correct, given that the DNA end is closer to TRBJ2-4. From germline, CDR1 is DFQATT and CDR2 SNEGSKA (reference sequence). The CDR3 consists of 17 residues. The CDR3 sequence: CSAPPSTSGGRKNIQYF. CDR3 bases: TGCAGTGCTCCCCCATCGACTAGCGGGGGCAGGAAAAACATTCAGTACTTC.

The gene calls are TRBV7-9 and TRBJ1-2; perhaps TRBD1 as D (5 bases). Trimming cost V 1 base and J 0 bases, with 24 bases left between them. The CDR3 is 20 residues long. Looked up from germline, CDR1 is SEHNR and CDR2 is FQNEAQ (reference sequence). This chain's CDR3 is CASSLERRLGEGITNYGYTF. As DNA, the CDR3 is TGTGCCAGCAGCTTAGAGAGGCGGCTCGGGGAGGGGATCACTAACTATGGCTACACCTTC.

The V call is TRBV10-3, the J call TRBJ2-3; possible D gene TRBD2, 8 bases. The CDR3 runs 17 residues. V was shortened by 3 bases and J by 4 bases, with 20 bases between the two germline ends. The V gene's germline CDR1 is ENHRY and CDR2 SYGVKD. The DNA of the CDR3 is TGTGCCATCAGTGAAAGGGGGCCCCGGGGGGGCGCAGATACGCAGTATTTT. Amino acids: CAISERGPRGGADTQYF.